This TCR beta chain was profiled in a study of cytomegalovirus exposure and HLA in healthy donors. 60 Vbeta and 13 Jbeta primers were used in PCR. Authors' methods: The count from a later analysis was tens of millions of unique TCR beta chains, around 11 million of them shared. The assay was immunoSEQ multiplex PCR, and TCRdb's table has in-frame clones only and misses some. That table supplies the V and J calls and clone size; D and trimming were determined from the DNA. The sample lists about 90,000 clones; around 79% were seen once. At the time of sampling, donors were nominally healthy, though unrecorded immune exposures were likely. Study-level points and caveats: Being indistinguishable, some V segments were excluded, TRBV6-2 and TRBV6-3 among them. In a later analysis, TCR beta V- and J-gene trimming was associated with a missense DCLRE1C variant.

As regards this clone: The target antigen is unknown.

After removal of 4 bases from V and 4 bases from J, the junction contained 4 bases not matched to a gene. Germline loops: CDR1 SGHDN, CDR2 FVKESK. There are 14 residues in the CDR3. The sequenced sample consisted of PBMCs. The chain carries TRBV14 and TRBJ2-3, with 8 positions matching TRBD2. This sequence was found in a woman between 35 and 50 years old in good health and CMV-seropositive. CDR3 in amino acids: CASSRVAGSDTQYF. The CDR3 DNA reads as TGTGCCAGCAGCCGAGTAGCGGGATCAGATACGCAGTATTTT.